This entry is about one T cell receptor beta chain. PCR amplification relied on 60 Vbeta primers (plus 13 Jbeta primers). Here immunoSEQ multiplex PCR was the method, and the copy in TCRdb shows in-frame clones only, minus some. Of over 200,000 clones in the sample, under 90% were seen once. This sample is part of a study of cytomegalovirus exposure and HLA in healthy donors. This donor's CMV serostatus is unrecorded. From germline, CDR1 is LNHDA and CDR2 SQIVND (reference sequence). The ends lost 3 bases at V and 5 bases at J; junction bases unmatched: 9. The CDR3 loop spans 16 amino acids. The gene calls are TRBV19 and TRBJ2-5; 10 bases are shared with TRBD2. The sample taken for sequencing was PBMCs. The sequence was collected from a human donor in good health. The CDR3 loop reads CASSIPPASGSETQYF. CDR3 coding DNA: TGTGCCAGTAGTATCCCCCCGGCTAGCGGGAGTGAGACCCAGTACTTC.